The clone carrying this T cell receptor beta chain has more than one count but fewer than ten. As yet, its antigen is unknown. The sample originates from a study of blood T cells in healthy people across ages. The authors ran a second PCR of 7 to 11 cycles using a sample-barcoded 5' primer and a J-beta primer mix. A minimum of 2.5 million CDR3-containing paired-end reads was obtained for each sample. From the 5' RACE reads, TCRdb called clonotypes with MiXCR, one entry per CDR3 protein. This sample has over 1,200,000 distinct CDR3 sequences, with around 59% found just once. Overall study results and limits: Across the age range, TCR beta diversity per million T cells fell in a roughly linear way.

Per-sample PBMC isolation yielded at least 7 million cells. The germline gives CDR1 SGHTA, CDR2 FQGNSA. The J segment lost 5 bases and the V segment lost 4 bases, leaving 12 bases of the junction unmatched. The CDR3 is made up of 16 amino acids. The V and J genes are TRBV7-2 and TRBJ2-7; 9 bases match TRBD1. This clonotype was sampled from a young man in good health. The sequenced sample consisted of blood. CDR3 loop: CASSSWEGQGIHEQYF. In DNA, the CDR3 is TGTGCCAGCAGCTCCTGGGAGGGACAGGGAATCCACGAGCAGTACTTC.